A single sample is the source of the 27 T cell receptor beta chains below, sequenced in a study of OX40 agonist ivuxolimab in advanced cancers. The assay was immunoSEQ multiplex PCR, and TCRdb's table has in-frame clones only and misses some. The sample includes tens of thousands of clones, roughly 86% of them seen just once. The specimen was CD4+ or CD8+ T cells sorted from blood, collected in a trial of the OX40 agonist ivuxolimab. The receptors were gathered from an adult with an advanced solid tumor such as melanoma, head and neck, liver or kidney cancer.

This sequence joins TRBV5-4 and TRBJ2-1, with 7 bases identical to TRBD2. Germline V lookup: CDR1 SGHNT, CDR2 YYREEE (reference sequence). This CDR3 comprises 15 residues. The V gene end was trimmed by 0 bases and the J gene end by 4 bases; junction bases not matched to a gene: 4. The CDR3 DNA reads as TGTGCCAGCAGCTTGGCCAGCGGGACGTACAATGAGCAGTTCTTC. Protein sequence: CASSLASGTYNEQFF.

The rearrangement uses TRBV11-2 and TRBJ1-4; D is possibly TRBD1 (6 bases). Trimming cost V 5 bases and J 3 bases, with 16 bases left between them. This CDR3 is 16 amino acids long. Germline V gene data show CDR1 as SGHAT and CDR2 as FQNNGV. The CDR3 DNA reads TGTGCCAGCAGCACGCTGACAGGACGCCCTAATGAAAAACTGTTTTTT. This sequence encodes CASSTLTGRPNEKLFF.

V and J are TRBV6-6 and TRBJ2-7; TRBD1 aligns across 9 bases. This CDR3 region has 15 residues. Germline trimming cut 7 bases from V and 3 bases from J; bases unmatched to any gene: 10. Germline CDR1 is MNHNY and CDR2 is SVGAGI (reference sequence). The CDR3 region has the DNA TGTGCCAGCACCATAGGGGACAGGGAGGGCTACGAGCAGTACTTC. Amino acids: CASTIGDREGYEQYF.

V and J are TRBV19 and TRBJ1-2; D gene uncertain. Trimming left V 5 bases short and J 4 bases short, with 8 bases between. CDR1 and CDR2 (germline): LNHDA, SQIVND (reference sequence). This CDR3 has 12 residues. CDR3 protein: CASSPRSYGYTF. The CDR3 region has the DNA TGTGCCAGTAGTCCCAGATCCTATGGCTACACCTTC.

The chain combines TRBV28 with TRBJ2-2; D perhaps matches TRBD1 (6 bases). This CDR3 has 15 amino acids. Deletions cut 3 bases from V and 5 bases from J, with 13 bases between. Germline CDR1 and CDR2: MDHEN and SYDVKM. The CDR3 reads CASSFEQGRTGELFF. CDR3 coding DNA: TGTGCCAGCAGTTTTGAGCAGGGGCGGACCGGGGAGCTGTTTTTT.

The J gene is TRBJ2-5, the V gene TRBV27; D gene ambiguous. V shed 5 bases and J shed 5 bases, with 15 bases lying between them. This CDR3 spans 14 amino acids. The germline gives CDR1 MNHEY, CDR2 SMNVEV (reference sequence). CDR3 sequence: CASSPDSPRETQYF. For the CDR3, the DNA is TGTGCCAGCAGTCCAGATTCCCCGCGGGAGACCCAGTACTTC.

CDR3 DNA: TGTGCCAGCAACCCATCCGGGACTAGCGGCTACGAGCAGTACTTC. As protein: CASNPSGTSGYEQYF. The genes are TRBV9 and TRBJ2-7; TRBD2 matches 11 bases. The CDR3 runs 15 residues. Germline V gene data show CDR1 as SGDLS and CDR2 as YYNGEE. The junction had 8 bases not matched to a gene; V was cut back by 6 bases and J by 3 bases.

This chain connects TRBV6-1 to TRBJ1-3, with D tentatively TRBD1 (6 bases). Trimming cost V 6 bases and J 1 base, with 10 bases left between them. The germline CDR1 and CDR2 sequences are MNHNS and SASEGT. This CDR3 spans 14 amino acids. CDR3: CASRTGGSGNTIYF. CDR3 DNA: TGTGCCAGCAGGACAGGAGGGTCTGGAAACACCATATATTTT.

The genes are TRBV5-1 and TRBJ2-1; D gene unclear. There are 14 residues in the CDR3. The V and J ends lost 0 bases and 6 bases respectively, with 10 bases between them. Per germline, CDR1 SGHRS and CDR2 YFSETQ. This CDR3 is CASSLVPRANEQFF. As DNA, the CDR3 is TGCGCCAGCAGCTTGGTACCCCGCGCCAATGAGCAGTTCTTC.

The chain joins TRBV6-5 to TRBJ2-7, with 9 bases lining up with TRBD1. Trimming took 4 bases from V and 1 from J; bases not matched to a gene: 5. Germline V gene sequence: CDR1 MNHEY, CDR2 SVGAGI. The CDR3 has 15 residues. CDR3 in amino acids: CASSSTGTGSYEQYF. For the CDR3, the DNA is TGTGCCAGCAGTTCTACCGGGACAGGGTCCTACGAGCAGTACTTC.

This clone was recorded only once. The rearrangement uses TRBV19 and TRBJ1-3; TRBD1 might be the D (5 bases). This CDR3 comprises 17 residues. V was clipped by 9 bases and J by 0 bases, with 21 bases between them. The germline V gene encodes CDR1 LNHDA and CDR2 SQIVND (reference sequence). Here the CDR3 reads CASQVGLPLLSGNTIYF. In nucleotides, the CDR3 is TGTGCCAGCCAGGTGGGACTTCCTTTGCTCTCTGGAAACACCATATATTTT. Variable domain in full (rest from reference TRBV19 and TRBJ1-3): DGGITQSPKYLFRKEGQNVTLSCEQNLNHDAMYWYRQDPGQGLRLIYYSQIVNDFQKGDIAEGYSVSREKKESFPLTVTSAQKNPTAFYLCASQVGLPLLSGNTIYFGEGSWLTVV.

The chain's CDR3 is CASSLAGGSTDTQYF. The DNA for the CDR3 is TGTGCCAGCAGTTTAGCGGGGGGGAGCACAGATACGCAGTATTTT. This sequence joins TRBV2 and TRBJ2-3; TRBD2 matches 11 bases. V lost 5 bases, J lost 0 bases, and 1 base stayed unmatched. Germline lookup yields CDR1 SNHLY and CDR2 FYNNEI. CDR3 size: 15 residues. The complete variable domain, with remaining parts taken from reference TRBV2 and TRBJ2-3, reads EPEVTQTPSHQVTQMGQEVILRCVPISNHLYFYWYRQILGQKVEFLVSFYNNEISEKSEIFDDQFSVERPDGSNFTLKIRSTKLEDSAMYFCASSLAGGSTDTQYFGPGTRLTVL.

V gene TRBV10-2 combines with J gene TRBJ1-5; D remains ambiguous. The CDR3 consists of 14 residues. The V and J ends lost 3 bases and 0 bases respectively, with 6 bases between them. Looked up from germline, CDR1 is WSHSY and CDR2 is SAAADI. The CDR3 DNA reads TGCGCCAGCAGTGATTGGGATAGCAATCAGCCCCAGCATTTT. Protein product: CASSDWDSNQPQHF.

This chain joins TRBV27 and TRBJ1-2; D perhaps matches TRBD1 (6 bases). Trimming removed 3 bases from V and 4 bases from J, with 9 bases in between. Looked up from germline, CDR1 is MNHEY and CDR2 is SMNVEV (reference sequence). The CDR3 runs to 13 residues. CDR3 in DNA: TGTGCCAGCAGTTTCCAGGGGAGCTATGGCTACACCTTC. The encoded protein is CASSFQGSYGYTF.

This clone was found once. The rearrangement joins TRBV5-6 to TRBJ2-1; D ambiguous. This CDR3 contains 14 residues. V was clipped by 0 bases and J by 12 bases, with 16 bases between them. Per the germline V gene, CDR1 is SGHDT and CDR2 is YYEEEE. The DNA for the CDR3 is TGTGCCAGCAGCTTGGCCGAGAGCCTCGGAGTGCAGTTCTTC. Its translation is CASSLAESLGVQFF.

This chain uses TRBV18 with TRBJ2-3, with 8 bases matching TRBD1. The CDR3 sequence is 15 residues long. From germline, CDR1 is KGHSH and CDR2 LQKENI. Trimming cost V 4 bases and J 4 bases; bases outside gene matches: 7. DNA of the CDR3: TGTGCCAGCTCACGCCAGGGGGGACAGGCAGATACGCAGTATTTT. Residues: CASSRQGGQADTQYF.

CDR3 residues: CASSPGTTGTGYEQYF. CDR3 DNA: TGTGCCAGCTCACCAGGAACGACCGGGACAGGCTACGAGCAGTACTTC. V gene TRBV18 combines with J gene TRBJ2-7; 8 nucleotides agree with TRBD1. This CDR3 spans 16 amino acids. The germline V gene encodes CDR1 KGHSH and CDR2 LQKENI. V lost 2 bases, J lost 3 bases, and 9 bases stayed unmatched.

The CDR3: CASTSAGGPMNTEAFF. CDR3 bases: TGTGCCAGTACCTCCGCTGGGGGCCCAATGAACACTGAAGCTTTCTTT. The chain uses TRBV19 and TRBJ1-1, with D possibly being TRBD1 (6 bases). The germline CDR1 and CDR2 sequences are LNHDA and SQIVND (reference sequence). The CDR3 covers 16 residues. The V gene lost 7 bases and the J gene lost 0 bases, with 18 bases spanning the gap.

The sample holds one count of this clone. Other DNA sequences from this sample encode an identical CDR3 as well. The chain joins TRBV27 to TRBJ1-3, with a weak D call TRBD1 (6 bases). Per the germline V gene, CDR1 is MNHEY and CDR2 is SMNVEV (reference sequence). Trimming cost V 6 bases and J 0 bases, with 9 bases left between them. The CDR3 is 14 amino acids. CDR3 in amino acids: CASRTGPSGNTIYF. In nucleotides, the CDR3 is TGTGCCAGCAGGACAGGACCCTCTGGAAACACCATATATTTT.

The rearrangement joins TRBV11-2 to TRBJ1-2, with 7 bases lining up with TRBD1. V dropped 1 base and J dropped 5; count of bases not matched to a gene: 4. Germline V gene lookup returns CDR1 SGHAT and CDR2 FQNNGV. The CDR3 runs to 14 residues. CDR3: CASSLGGGAYGYTF. The CDR3, as DNA: TGTGCCAGCAGCTTAGGAGGGGGCGCATATGGCTACACCTTC.

The sample holds one count of this clone. This chain links TRBV6-5 with TRBJ2-2; 9 nucleotides match TRBD1. Germline V gives CDR1 MNHEY, CDR2 SVGAGI. V dropped 7 bases and J dropped 7; count of bases not matched to a gene: 10. The CDR3 totals 15 residues. The CDR3 reads CASTAPGQGSGELFF. The CDR3 bases are TGTGCCAGCACCGCGCCGGGACAGGGAAGCGGGGAGCTGTTTTTT.

The V and J genes are TRBV25-1 and TRBJ1-2; TRBD1 aligns across 10 bases. The ends lost 8 bases at V and 7 bases at J; junction bases unmatched: 10. CDR1 and CDR2 (germline): MGHDK, SYGVNS. The CDR3 consists of 14 residues. The CDR3 sequence: CASRETGGVGGYTF. The CDR3 bases are TGTGCCAGCCGAGAGACAGGGGGCGTTGGTGGCTACACCTTC.

The chain uses TRBV5-1 and TRBJ2-2; TRBD2 matches 8 bases. The CDR3 runs 15 residues. The ends lost 1 base at V and 4 bases at J; junction bases unmatched: 3. Germline CDR1 is SGHRS and CDR2 is YFSETQ. CDR3 in amino acids: CASSLNREGTGELFF. The CDR3 coding sequence is TGCGCCAGCAGCTTGAATCGGGAGGGCACCGGGGAGCTGTTTTTT.

The chain employs TRBV30 and TRBJ1-3, with 11 bases matching TRBD1. Germline assignment: CDR1 GTSNPN and CDR2 SVGIG (reference sequence). J gave up 4 bases and V 3 bases, and 8 bases lay outside the gene matches. There are 16 residues in the CDR3. The CDR3 loop reads CAWRLRDRGSGNTIYF. The CDR3 DNA follows: TGTGCCTGGAGGCTCCGGGACAGGGGGTCAGGAAACACCATATATTTT. Variable domain in full (rest from reference TRBV30 and TRBJ1-3): SQTIHQWPATLVQPVGSPLSLECTVEGTSNPNLYWYRQAAGRGLQLLFYSVGIGQISSEVPQNLSASRPQDRQFILSSKKLLLSDSGFYLCAWRLRDRGSGNTIYFGEGSWLTVV.

This clone was detected once. CDR3 bases: TGTGCCTGGACAGGGTCTGGGGCCAACGTCCTGACTTTC. It is translated as CAWTGSGANVLTF. The chain recombines TRBV30 with TRBJ2-6; possibly TRBD1 for D (5 bases). Germline V gives CDR1 GTSNPN, CDR2 SVGIG (reference sequence). This CDR3 spans 13 amino acids. The V gene lost 4 bases and the J gene lost 1 base, with 5 bases spanning the gap.

This clone occurred once. One junction end disagrees with the germline gene, perhaps due to a read error. The CDR3 loop reads CAISESGGRAIYEQYF. CDR3 in DNA: TGTGCCATCAGTGAGTCGGGAGGGAGGGCCATATACGAGCAGTACTTC. The rearrangement uses TRBV6-1 and TRBJ2-7; 8 positions agree with TRBD2. The germline CDR1 and CDR2 sequences are MNHNS and SASEGT. There are 16 residues in the CDR3.

As DNA, the CDR3 is TGTGCCAGTAGTGGCGTCTCGGGTGAAAAACTGTTTTTT. Its translation: CASSGVSGEKLFF. The rearrangement links TRBV19 to TRBJ1-4, with no clear D. V lost 5 bases to trimming and J lost 7 bases, with 11 bases between them. In germline, CDR1 is LNHDA, CDR2 SQIVND (reference sequence). CDR3 size: 13 residues.